This TCR beta chain was profiled in a study of blood T cells in healthy people across ages. Study-level information: The capture of about one barcoded beta molecule per two T cells was achieved by template switching.

Germline values: CDR1 DFQATT, CDR2 SNEGSKA (reference sequence). The CDR3 contains 15 residues. Study-level points and caveats: Donor CMV infection status was unknown, possibly confounding age-related changes in expanded clonotypes.

The donors, all healthy, were Caucasians living in Russia, aged roughly 6 to 100. Together with a sample-barcoded 5' primer, a J-beta primer mix was included in a second PCR lasting about 7 to 12 cycles. TCRdb passed the 5' RACE reads through MiXCR, listing each CDR3 protein once. This table has around 900,000 distinct CDR3 sequences, around 30% appearing once. On this clonotype itself: Antigen unknown. An end of the junction does not agree with germline; a read error may underlie this.

The genes are TRBV20-1 and TRBJ2-1; D gene unclear. This TCR was sampled from a woman over 75 in good health. Source material: blood. The CDR3 region is CSPFGLLSSYSEQFF. CDR3 DNA: TGCAGCCCCTTTGGGCTTCTGAGCTCCTACAGTGAGCAGTTCTTC.